Presented here are 28 T cell receptor beta chains from one specimen sequenced in a study of ipilimumab plus nivolumab after autologous stem cell transplantation. Method: immunoSEQ multiplex PCR; TCRdb's copy keeps in-frame clones and lacks some. The profile shows roughly 25,000 clones, 86% of them singletons. The sequenced sample was PBMCs, obtained in a trial of ipilimumab plus nivolumab as post-transplant consolidation. Receptors originate from a male donor with diffuse large B-cell lymphoma.

V usage is TRBV6-1 and J usage is TRBJ1-5; unclear D gene. V lost 1 base and J 2 bases, leaving 9 bases between the germline ends. The germline V gene encodes CDR1 MNHNS and CDR2 SASEGT. The CDR3 runs 15 residues. The CDR3 DNA follows: TGTGCCAGCAGTGAAGGACAAGTTGGCAATCAGCCCCAGCATTTT. It is translated as CASSEGQVGNQPQHF.

The rearrangement links TRBV19 to TRBJ1-5; D not certain. V was shortened by 8 bases and J by 0 bases, with 5 bases between the two germline ends. This CDR3 has 12 amino acids. Germline CDR1 reads LNHDA; CDR2 reads SQIVND (reference sequence). The CDR3 bases are TGTGCCAGTGGCCTTAGCAATCAGCCCCAGCATTTT. As protein: CASGLSNQPQHF. Based on the CDR3 plus reference TRBV19 and TRBJ1-5, the full variable domain is DGGITQSPKYLFRKEGQNVTLSCEQNLNHDAMYWYRQDPGQGLRLIYYSQIVNDFQKGDIAEGYSVSREKKESFPLTVTSAQKNPTAFYLCASGLSNQPQHFGDGTRLSIL.

This chain connects TRBV6-1 to TRBJ1-3, with D perhaps matching TRBD1 (5 bases). CDR1 and CDR2 from the germline V gene are MNHNS and SASEGT. The V gene lost 3 bases and the J gene lost 7 bases, with 13 bases spanning the gap. The CDR3 totals 14 residues. CDR3: CASSDGRVSNTIYF. CDR3 bases: TGTGCCAGCAGTGACGGCAGGGTGTCGAACACCATATATTTT.

The chain has TRBV7-9 and TRBJ2-7; 8 nucleotides agree with TRBD1. J lost 5 bases, V lost 6 bases, and 3 bases had no gene match. Germline CDR1 reads SEHNR; CDR2 reads FQNEAQ (reference sequence). The CDR3 length is 12 residues. CDR3 DNA: TGTGCCAGCAGTTGGGACAGGAACGAGCAGTACTTC. It yields the protein CASSWDRNEQYF.

The V gene is TRBV7-2, the J gene TRBJ2-3; 11 bases line up with TRBD2. Unmatched junction bases numbered 6, after V lost 2 bases and J lost 5 bases. This CDR3 region has 16 residues. In germline, CDR1 is SGHTA, CDR2 FQGNSA. CDR3 sequence (DNA): TGTGCCAGCAGCTTAACGGCTAGCGGGGGGAGAGATACGCAGTATTTT. This sequence encodes CASSLTASGGRDTQYF.

The rearrangement uses TRBV7-2 and TRBJ2-2, with 14 bases lining up with TRBD2. Unmatched junction bases numbered 8, after V lost 5 bases and J lost 0 bases. CDR1 is SGHTA and CDR2 is FQGNSA in the germline V gene. The CDR3 extends over 19 amino acids. As DNA, the CDR3 is TGTGCCAGCAGCGCGGGACTAGCGGGGGAGCACGCGAACACCGGGGAGCTGTTTTTT. Translation: CASSAGLAGEHANTGELFF.

The gene calls are TRBV30 and TRBJ2-5; D remains unclear. With 8 bases removed from V and 3 bases from J, the gap between germline ends came to 16 bases. Per the germline V gene, CDR1 is GTSNPN and CDR2 is SVGIG (reference sequence). The CDR3 is 13 residues long. For the CDR3, the DNA is TGTGCCGGAGAGGATCTTCGGGAAGAGACCCAGTACTTC. It codes for CAGEDLREETQYF.

The chain combines TRBV5-6 with TRBJ2-3; 9 bases align to TRBD1. CDR1 and CDR2 from the germline V gene are SGHDT and YYEEEE. This CDR3 comprises 16 residues. With V trimmed by 2 bases and J by 1 base, 5 bases remained unmatched. CDR3 region: CASSFPGQGGTDTQYF. The CDR3 DNA is TGTGCCAGCAGCTTCCCGGGACAGGGAGGCACAGATACGCAGTATTTT.

This clone showed up just a few times. The identical CDR3 is also encoded by other nucleotide sequences in the sample. V is TRBV2 and J is TRBJ1-2, with D maybe TRBD1 (5 bases). This CDR3 has 13 amino acids. Germline V gene sequence: CDR1 SNHLY, CDR2 FYNNEI. Trimming left V 1 base short and J 5 bases short, with 8 bases between. CDR3 protein: CASSEGGGYGYTF. The DNA of the CDR3 is TGTGCCAGCAGTGAAGGGGGGGGGTATGGCTACACCTTC.

The chain joins TRBV5-4 to TRBJ2-1; no clear D gene. The ends were cut back, 5 bases at V and 0 bases at J, with 9 bases in the middle. CDR1 is SGHNT, CDR2 YYREEE, per germline (reference sequence). CDR3 size: 14 residues. CDR3 nucleotides: TGTGCCAGCAGGTCCCAGAGCTCCTACAATGAGCAGTTCTTC. Encoded protein: CASRSQSSYNEQFF.

The chain uses TRBV7-8 and TRBJ2-3, with TRBD1 as a possible D gene (6 bases). The CDR3 runs 16 residues. Trimming cost V 1 base and J 4 bases, with 15 bases left between them. In germline, CDR1 is SGHVS, CDR2 FQNEAQ. The CDR3, as DNA: TGTGCCAGCAGCTTAGTAGGGGGATGGGGTGCAGATACGCAGTATTTT. Its translation: CASSLVGGWGADTQYF.

The count of this clone is one. CDR3 nucleotides: TGTGCCAGCAGCTCGACCAGGGGAACTGAAGCTTTCTTT. The encoded protein is CASSSTRGTEAFF. The chain combines TRBV7-9 with TRBJ1-1; tentatively, D is TRBD1 (6 bases). The germline V gene has CDR1 SEHNR and CDR2 FQNEAQ (reference sequence). V was pared by 4 bases and J by 5 bases, with 11 bases between. This CDR3 spans 13 amino acids. Using reference TRBV7-9 and TRBJ1-1 for the parts outside the CDR3, the full variable domain is DTGVSQNPRHKITKRGQNVTFRCDPISEHNRLYWYRQTLGQGPEFLTYFQNEAQLEKSRLLSDRFSAERPKGSFSTLEIQRTEQGDSAMYLCASSSTRGTEAFFGQGTRLTVV.

The gene calls are TRBV5-4 and TRBJ2-3; 9 positions match TRBD1. Trimming at V came to 4 bases and at J to 9 bases, leaving 9 bases not matched to a gene. CDR1 and CDR2 (germline): SGHNT, YYREEE (reference sequence). CDR3 length: 14 amino acids. The chain's CDR3 is CASSIRDRERTQYF. CDR3 bases: TGTGCCAGCAGCATCCGGGACAGGGAGCGGACGCAGTATTTT.

The chain links TRBV2 to TRBJ2-6; D is perhaps TRBD1 or TRBD2 (6 bases each). The CDR3 is 16 residues long. The ends were cut back, 5 bases at V and 0 bases at J, with 11 bases in the middle. Germline-derived CDR1 and CDR2 are SNHLY and FYNNEI. DNA for the CDR3: TGTGCCAGCAGTCGGAGGGGGATCTCTGGGGCCAACGTCCTGACTTTC. It encodes CASSRRGISGANVLTF.

The rearrangement joins TRBV4-3 to TRBJ2-1; D is uncertain. CDR1 is LGHNA, CDR2 YSLEER, per germline. This CDR3 comprises 17 residues. With 1 base removed from V and 0 bases from J, the gap between germline ends came to 13 bases. CDR3 sequence: CASSQGSGSSSYNEQFF. The DNA of the CDR3 is TGCGCCAGCAGCCAAGGCTCCGGGTCGAGCTCCTACAATGAGCAGTTCTTC.

The chain recombines TRBV6-6 with TRBJ2-7; D uncertain. Trimming pared 5 bases from V and 6 bases from J, leaving 8 bases between. Per germline, CDR1 MNHNY and CDR2 SVGAGI (reference sequence). The CDR3 contains 11 residues. CDR3 coding DNA: TGTGCCAGCAGTGGAAGCACCGAGCAGTACTTC. Amino acid sequence: CASSGSTEQYF.

The chain employs TRBV7-9 and TRBJ2-1, with 11 nucleotides matching TRBD2. Unmatched junction bases numbered 5, after V lost 5 bases and J lost 5 bases. Germline-derived CDR1 and CDR2 are SEHNR and FQNEAQ (reference sequence). The CDR3 has 15 residues. The CDR3 spells CASSGLAGGDNEQFF. DNA for the CDR3: TGTGCCAGCAGCGGATTAGCGGGGGGGGACAATGAGCAGTTCTTC.

The chain carries TRBV28 and TRBJ2-7, with a weak D call TRBD1 (6 bases). The V end lost 6 bases, the J end lost 6 bases, and 21 bases lay between the germline ends. The CDR3 extends over 15 amino acids. Germline V lookup: CDR1 MDHEN, CDR2 SYDVKM. Here the CDR3 reads CASSVTGKGNCEQYF. The CDR3 bases are TGTGCCAGCAGCGTAACAGGGAAGGGAAACTGCGAGCAGTACTTC. Based on the CDR3 plus reference TRBV28 and TRBJ2-7, the full variable domain is DVKVTQSSRYLVKRTGEKVFLECVQDMDHENMFWYRQDPGLGLRLIYFSYDVKMKEKGDIPEGYSVSREKKERFSLILESASTNQTSMYLCASSVTGKGNCEQYFGPGTRLTVT.

This chain joins TRBV2 and TRBJ2-7, with D perhaps TRBD2 (6 bases). The CDR3 covers 12 residues. Between the trimmed V and J ends, which lost 7 bases and 6 bases, there was a span of 13 bases. The V gene's germline CDR1 is SNHLY and CDR2 FYNNEI. DNA of the CDR3: TGTGCCAGCACCGCGGAGGGTTCCGAGCAGTACTTC. This translates into CASTAEGSEQYF.

CDR3 residues: CASRGTSGGADTQYF. The CDR3 DNA reads TGTGCCAGCAGGGGGACTAGCGGGGGGGCAGATACGCAGTATTTT. The genes are TRBV6-1 and TRBJ2-3, with 16 bases that match TRBD2. V trimming: 6 bases; J trimming: 4 bases; junction bases outside the gene matches: 1. The CDR3 contains 15 residues. Germline-derived CDR1 and CDR2 are MNHNS and SASEGT.

This sequence joins TRBV7-2 and TRBJ2-1; 15 nucleotides match TRBD2. With 4 bases clipped from V and 7 bases from J, the junction kept 5 bases outside the gene matches. Germline CDR1 reads SGHTA; CDR2 reads FQGNSA. The length of the CDR3 is 16 residues. CDR3 nucleotide sequence: TGTGCCAGCAGCTCGCCCGGACTAGCGGGGGGGAATGAGCAGTTCTTC. Protein product: CASSSPGLAGGNEQFF.

CDR3 in amino acids: CASSQEGGRASGGSDTQYF. The CDR3 DNA follows: TGTGCCAGCAGCCAAGAGGGTGGGAGGGCTAGCGGGGGTTCAGATACGCAGTATTTT. The V call is TRBV4-2, the J call TRBJ2-3; 10 bases agree with TRBD2. CDR3 size: 19 residues. Unmatched junction bases numbered 13, after V lost 0 bases and J lost 4 bases. Germline V gene data show CDR1 as LGHNA and CDR2 as YNFKEQ.

The chain carries TRBV6-1 and TRBJ2-1; 14 nucleotides align to TRBD2. Germline V lookup: CDR1 MNHNS, CDR2 SASEGT. V was pared by 4 bases and J by 1 base, with 9 bases of the junction left unmatched. The CDR3 extends over 19 amino acids. The CDR3 DNA sequence: TGTGCCAGCAGTGCTACGGGACTAGCGGGGGCGGGGTCCTACAATGAGCAGTTCTTC. Protein: CASSATGLAGAGSYNEQFF.

This clone was detected once. The genes are TRBV2 and TRBJ2-7; TRBD1 aligns across 7 bases. V gave up 11 bases and J gave up 3 bases; unmatched junction bases: 7. The CDR3 spans 12 residues. In germline, CDR1 is SNHLY, CDR2 FYNNEI. CDR3 in DNA: TGTGCCTACCGGACAGGAGACTACGAGCAGTACTTC. Translated, it gives CAYRTGDYEQYF.

The rearrangement uses TRBV7-9 and TRBJ2-2, with D possibly being TRBD1 (5 bases). Germline loops: CDR1 SEHNR, CDR2 FQNEAQ (reference sequence). The V end lost 3 bases, the J end lost 4 bases, and 6 bases lay between the germline ends. There are 13 residues in the CDR3. The CDR3 DNA is TGTGCCAGCAGCTTGACAGTCACCGGGGAGCTGTTTTTT. Its translation is CASSLTVTGELFF.

The chain is built from TRBV19 and TRBJ2-1; 7 bases agree with TRBD1. With 1 base clipped from V and 2 bases from J, the junction kept 5 bases outside the gene matches. From germline, CDR1 is LNHDA and CDR2 SQIVND (reference sequence). There are 16 residues in the CDR3. The CDR3 DNA reads as TGTGCCAGTAGTATAGGGAACAGGGGACCCTACAATGAGCAGTTCTTC. Protein sequence: CASSIGNRGPYNEQFF. Based on the CDR3 plus reference TRBV19 and TRBJ2-1, the full variable domain is DGGITQSPKYLFRKEGQNVTLSCEQNLNHDAMYWYRQDPGQGLRLIYYSQIVNDFQKGDIAEGYSVSREKKESFPLTVTSAQKNPTAFYLCASSIGNRGPYNEQFFGPGTRLTVL.

The CDR3 region has the DNA TGCAGCGCAGCCACAGGGACCAAATACGAGCAGTACTTC. Amino acids: CSAATGTKYEQYF. The V and J genes are TRBV29-1 and TRBJ2-7, with D perhaps TRBD1 (6 bases). Germline V gene data show CDR1 as SQVTM and CDR2 as ANQGSEA. This CDR3 is built from 13 residues. The V end lost 7 bases, the J end lost 4 bases, and 17 bases lay between the germline ends.

The CDR3, as DNA: TGTGCCAGCAGCTTAGATGGGGCGACTGAAGCTTTCTTT. This translates into CASSLDGATEAFF. This sequence joins TRBV7-9 and TRBJ1-1; a weak D match, TRBD1 (5 bases). The CDR3 sequence is 13 residues long. In germline, CDR1 is SEHNR, CDR2 FQNEAQ (reference sequence). Trimming took off 1 base at V and 5 bases at J, with 8 bases between the two ends.